This is a list of T cell receptor beta chains from one sample in a study of T cells in Graves' hyperthyroidism and ophthalmopathy. MiXCR, applied by TCRdb to the multiplex PCR reads, yields one record per CDR3 protein. The repertoire holds approximately 590,000 distinct CDR3 sequences, with around 46% as singletons. The source material was peripheral blood or thyroid tissue (not recorded which). The receptors derive from a woman younger than 35 with Graves' hyperthyroidism. Each CDR3 is given with its conserved first and last residue. A D gene is named only where the DNA matches it firmly. A row's size may be missing; if present it is once, few, many or a size class.

j_call,d_call,v_call,clone_size,cdr3_nt,cdr3_aa
TRBJ1-3,NA,TRBV2,NA,TGTGCCAGCAGTCCGGCGGGAGGGGCCGTAGTTGGAAACACCATATATTTT,CASSPAGGAVVGNTIYF
TRBJ2-7,TRBD2,TRBV7-2,few,TGTGCCAGCAGCTTCTATCCCGGGGGAGCGGGAGTCGGGGAGCAGTACTTC,CASSFYPGGAGVGEQYF
TRBJ2-5,TRBD2,TRBV7-9,few,TGTGCCAGCAGCTTAGCGGGACTAGCGGGAGCCGAGACCCAGTACTTC,CASSLAGLAGAETQYF
TRBJ2-5,TRBD1,TRBV10-3,NA,TGTGCCAGCAGTGAGGGACAGAGCAATCAGCCCCAGTACTTC,CASSEGQSNQPQYF
TRBJ1-3,NA,TRBV29-1,many,TGCAGCGTTGTCAGGGATACTGGAAACACCATATATTTT,CSVVRDTGNTIYF
TRBJ2-7,NA,TRBV7-2,NA,TGTGCCAGCAGCCCAGACAGGTCGAGCTCCTACGAGCAGTACTTC,CASSPDRSSSYEQYF
TRBJ1-1,TRBD1,TRBV10-3,many,TGTGCCAGGGACAGGGAGAAGGGCACTGAAGCTTTCTTT,CARDREKGTEAFF
TRBJ2-2,TRBD2,TRBV29-1,NA,TGCAGCGTTGAGACTAGCGGGTTGGGGCAGTTCGGGGAGCTGTTTTTT,CSVETSGLGQFGELFF
TRBJ2-2,NA,TRBV9,many,TGTGCCAGCAGCGACTCGTACGGGGAGCTGTTTTTT,CASSDSYGELFF
TRBJ1-1,TRBD1,TRBV2,many,TGTGCCAGCAGTCGGACAGGGAGAAACACTGAAGCTTTCTTT,CASSRTGRNTEAFF
TRBJ1-2,NA,TRBV7-2,NA,TGTGCCAGCAGCTTAACGGCCAGCCAAGCCACCTTC,CASSLTASQATF
TRBJ2-5,TRBD2,TRBV24-1,few,TGTGCCACCAGTGGGGCGGGAGCTCGAGAGACCCAGTACTTC,CATSGAGARETQYF
TRBJ2-7,NA,TRBV7-9,NA,TGCGCCAGCGCCATTTCATATGCGTACGAGCAGTACTTC,CASAISYAYEQYF
TRBJ2-7,TRBD2,TRBV7-2,few,TGTGCCAGCAGCTTCGGAAGCGGGAGGGGGAACGAGCAGTACTTC,CASSFGSGRGNEQYF
TRBJ1-4,NA,TRBV29-1,many,TGCAGCGTTGAAGATCGAAAAAAGGGGAATGAAAAACTGTTTTTT,CSVEDRKKGNEKLFF
TRBJ2-2,TRBD2,TRBV7-2,NA,TGTGCCAGCAGCCCGAGCGGGAGGGAGGACACCGGGGAGCTGTTTTTT,CASSPSGREDTGELFF
TRBJ1-5,NA,TRBV24-1,NA,TGTGCCACCAGTATAGGGGTCAATCAGCCCCAGCATTTT,CATSIGVNQPQHF
TRBJ2-5,NA,TRBV7-2,many,TGTGCCAGCAGCTTAGAGCACGTCCGGGAGACCCAGTACTTC,CASSLEHVRETQYF
TRBJ1-1,NA,TRBV6-1,NA,TGTGCCATCAGTGAAGCAACAGGGAGGGAGGGTTATGAAGCTTTCTTT,CAISEATGREGYEAFF
TRBJ2-7,NA,TRBV20-1,many,TGCAGTGCTAGACTAGTCTACGAGCAGTACTTC,CSARLVYEQYF
TRBJ2-7,NA,TRBV2,many,TGTGCCAGCTTTAGGTGGCTCGAGCAGTACTTC,CASFRWLEQYF
TRBJ2-5,NA,TRBV11-2,NA,TGTGCCAGCAGCTTAGCCCGATCCTCCCAGTACTTC,CASSLARSSQYF
TRBJ1-1,NA,TRBV7-3,NA,TGTGCCAGCAGCAAGACAGGTCGTTCCACTGAAGCTTTCTTT,CASSKTGRSTEAFF
TRBJ1-5,TRBD1,TRBV25-1,NA,TGTGCCAGCCAAGAAGGACAGGGCGGGCAGCCCCAGCATTTT,CASQEGQGGQPQHF
TRBJ2-2,TRBD1,TRBV29-1,many,TGCAGCGTGAGGACCGGGACAGCGAACACCGGGGAGCTGTTTTTT,CSVRTGTANTGELFF
TRBJ2-5,NA,TRBV20-1,few,TGCAGTGCTAGAGGGGGGCTAGAGACCCAGTACTTC,CSARGGLETQYF
TRBJ2-5,TRBD2,TRBV7-2,many,TGTGCCAGCAGCCGCACTTCGGCTAGCGGGGTCGGGGAGACCCAGTACTTC,CASSRTSASGVGETQYF
TRBJ1-2,TRBD1,TRBV29-1,few,TGCAGCGATAGGACAGGGGGTAGTGGCTACACCTTC,CSDRTGGSGYTF
TRBJ2-7,TRBD1,TRBV12-3/TRBV12-4,few,TGTGCCAGCAGTTCAGGGGACAGGCTGACGTACGAGCAGTACTTC,CASSSGDRLTYEQYF
TRBJ2-3,NA,TRBV14,NA,TGTGCCAGCAGCCATGGCCAGACTACTAGCACAGATACGCAGTATTTT,CASSHGQTTSTDTQYF
TRBJ1-5,NA,TRBV2,few,TGTGCCAGCAGTGAACGTGGTTTTAGGTCCCAGCATTTT,CASSERGFRSQHF
TRBJ2-7,TRBD2,TRBV11-2,NA,TGTGCCAGCAACCCCTCGGGCGGGAGGGCCCACGAGCAGTACTTC,CASNPSGGRAHEQYF
TRBJ1-4,TRBD1,TRBV2,NA,TGTGCCAGCAGTTCAGGGGGCGCAGTTGAAAAACTGTTTTTT,CASSSGGAVEKLFF
TRBJ2-5,TRBD1,TRBV29-1,few,TGCAGCATCCTGACAGGGGCAGAGACCCAGTACTTC,CSILTGAETQYF
TRBJ1-1,NA,TRBV20-1,few,TGCAGTGCTTCGCAGGTCGAGAACACTGAAGCTTTCTTT,CSASQVENTEAFF
TRBJ1-6,TRBD1,TRBV7-3,once,TGTGCCAGCAGCATTGGGGGGGGAACAGGGGCTCAGCGATCACCCCTCCACTTT,CASSIGGGTGAQRSPLHF
TRBJ2-5,TRBD2,TRBV20-1,NA,TGCAGTCTTGGTGTAGCGGGAGGCCGGTGGGCAGAGACCCAGTACTTC,CSLGVAGGRWAETQYF
TRBJ1-6,NA,TRBV20-1,NA,TGCAGTGCTAGAGTTGGGGTCTTCTCCTATAATTCACCCCTCCACTTT,CSARVGVFSYNSPLHF
TRBJ1-5,NA,TRBV15,NA,TGTGCCACCAGCAGAGATCGGCTAGAGGATAGCAATCAGCCCCAGCATTTT,CATSRDRLEDSNQPQHF
TRBJ1-5,NA,TRBV2,once,TGTGCCAGCCAAGATAGATCAGTGAATCAGCCCCAGCATTTT,CASQDRSVNQPQHF
TRBJ1-5,NA,TRBV29-1,NA,TGCAGCGTGCCCCGAGAGGGGGGGCAGCCCCAGCATTTT,CSVPREGGQPQHF
TRBJ1-1,NA,TRBV2,many,TGTGCCAGCAGTCGGCAGGTTGTCTTCTTT,CASSRQVVFF